This TCR beta chain was captured by sequencing in a study of patients and donors after allogeneic stem cell transplantation. TCRdb itself ran the RT-PCR reads through MiXCR, one entry per CDR3 protein. Of around 70,000 distinct CDR3 sequences listed, more than 25% are singletons. The ends lost 3 bases at V and 5 bases at J; junction bases unmatched: 4. The CDR3 length is 15 residues. Sequencing was carried out using blood, either unsorted or a sorted T cell fraction (not recorded which). This chain joins TRBV12-3 or TRBV12-4 and TRBJ2-1; 10 nucleotides match TRBD1. The clonotype was recovered from a human donor who was either an allogeneic HSCT recipient or a stem cell or donor lymphocyte infusion donor (not recorded which). It is not recorded whose cells these are; they may come from a transplant donor. In DNA, the CDR3 is TGTGCCAGCAGTTTTCCCGGGACAGGGGACAATGAGCAGTTCTTC. Its protein is CASSFPGTGDNEQFF.